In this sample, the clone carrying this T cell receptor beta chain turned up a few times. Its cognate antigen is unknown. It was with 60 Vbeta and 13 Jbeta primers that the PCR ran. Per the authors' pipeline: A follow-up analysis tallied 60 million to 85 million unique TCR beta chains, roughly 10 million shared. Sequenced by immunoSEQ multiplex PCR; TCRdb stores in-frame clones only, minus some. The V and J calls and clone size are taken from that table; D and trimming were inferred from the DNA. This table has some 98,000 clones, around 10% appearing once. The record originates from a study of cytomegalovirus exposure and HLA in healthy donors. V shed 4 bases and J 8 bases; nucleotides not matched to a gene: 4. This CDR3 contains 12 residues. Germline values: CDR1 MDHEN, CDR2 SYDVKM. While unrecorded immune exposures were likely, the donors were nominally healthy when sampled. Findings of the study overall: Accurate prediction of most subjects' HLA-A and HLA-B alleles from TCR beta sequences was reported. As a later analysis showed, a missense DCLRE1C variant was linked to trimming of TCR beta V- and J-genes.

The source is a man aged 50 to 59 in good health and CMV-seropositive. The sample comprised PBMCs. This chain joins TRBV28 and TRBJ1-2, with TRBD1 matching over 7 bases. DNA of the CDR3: TGTGCCAGCAGTTCAGACAGGGTGGGCTACACCTTC. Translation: CASSSDRVGYTF.